What follows are 18 T cell receptor beta chains derived from one specimen sequenced in a study of blood T cell repertoires in COVID-19. Produced via immunoSEQ multiplex PCR; TCRdb's table is partial and in-frame only. The repertoire holds just over 300,000 clones, roughly 89% seen once, with 1.8% in the top ten. The sequencing input was peripheral blood. The receptors stem from a woman in her twenties or thirties with COVID-19, enrolled during active disease.

This sequence joins TRBV24-1 and TRBJ2-7; 11 nucleotides agree with TRBD1. CDR1 is KGHDR, CDR2 SFDVKD, per germline. This CDR3 has 14 residues. J gave up 5 bases and V 4 bases, and 3 bases lay outside the gene matches. The CDR3 is CATSEGTGGNEQYF. Here the CDR3 DNA reads TGTGCCACCAGTGAGGGGACAGGGGGTAACGAGCAGTACTTC.

The chain recombines TRBV2 with TRBJ1-3; 7 bases agree with TRBD1. Germline values: CDR1 SNHLY, CDR2 FYNNEI. Unmatched junction bases numbered 10, after V lost 8 bases and J lost 6 bases. The CDR3 is 14 residues long. The CDR3 coding sequence is TGTGCCAGCTCCTCGACAGGGAGATCAAACACCATATATTTT. The encoded protein is CASSSTGRSNTIYF.

This CDR3 is CASGKGQTGWVYSPLHF. CDR3 nucleotides: TGTGCCAGCGGGAAGGGACAGACGGGGTGGGTATATTCACCCCTCCACTTT. The genes are TRBV21-1 and TRBJ1-6; TRBD1, the table's D call, was not compared with the DNA. TRBV21-1 is listed as a pseudogene. The CDR3 sequence is 17 residues long.

This clone was found many times. V usage is TRBV6-5 and J usage is TRBJ2-7; 7 bases line up with TRBD2. The CDR3 has 14 residues. Germline V gene data show CDR1 as MNHEY and CDR2 as SVGAGI. V trimming: 9 bases; J trimming: 1 base; junction bases outside the gene matches: 9. CDR3 region: CASHSGGSSYEQYV. CDR3 DNA: TGTGCCAGTCACTCGGGGGGTAGTTCCTACGAGCAGTACGTC.

This chain uses TRBV5-1 with TRBJ2-3; weak D call: TRBD1 (5 bases). Germline V CDR1 and CDR2: SGHRS, YFSETQ. This CDR3 is 12 amino acids long. V dropped 4 bases and J dropped 4 bases, with 7 bases sitting between them. In DNA form, the CDR3 reads TGCGCCAGCAGCATACAGGCAGATACGCAGTATTTT. Its translation: CASSIQADTQYF.

This chain links TRBV6-6 with TRBJ1-5; D uncertain. V lost 4 bases to trimming and J lost 0 bases, with 10 bases between them. Germline V gene data show CDR1 as MNHNY and CDR2 as SVGAGI (reference sequence). The CDR3 sequence is 15 residues long. The CDR3 here is CASSFDSYSNQPQHF. The CDR3 coding sequence is TGTGCCAGCAGTTTCGACTCCTATAGCAATCAGCCCCAGCATTTT.

The CDR3 region is CASSQGGQPQHF. The CDR3 DNA reads TGTGCCAGCAGCCAAGGCGGGCAGCCCCAGCATTTT. V usage is TRBV3-1 (or the pseudogene TRBV3-2) and J usage is TRBJ1-5, with unresolved D. This CDR3 comprises 12 residues. Germline V gene data show CDR1 as LGHDT and CDR2 as YNNKEL (reference sequence). V lost 1 base and J lost 7, with 5 bases in between.

J is TRBJ1-1 and V is TRBV5-1; D is ambiguous. Germline loops: CDR1 SGHRS, CDR2 YFSETQ. There are 15 residues in the CDR3. The V end was cut by 1 base, the J end by 0 bases, with 10 bases between. In DNA form, the CDR3 reads TGCGCCAGCAGCTTGTTGGTCGGAGTGAACACTGAAGCTTTCTTT. This sequence encodes CASSLLVGVNTEAFF.

The genes are TRBV14 and TRBJ1-4; 10 bases are a match to TRBD1. Germline CDR1 is SGHDN and CDR2 is FVKESK. The length of the CDR3 is 16 residues. V was pared by 4 bases and J by 1 base, with 3 bases of the junction left unmatched. CDR3: CASSPWTGGTNEKLFF. Here the CDR3 DNA reads TGTGCCAGCAGCCCCTGGACAGGGGGAACTAATGAAAAACTGTTTTTT. Filled out from reference TRBV14 and TRBJ1-4, the complete variable domain reads EAGVTQFPSHSVIEKGQTVTLRCDPISGHDNLYWYRRVMGKEIKFLLHFVKESKQDESGMPNNRFLAERTGGTYSTLKVQPAELEDSGVYFCASSPWTGGTNEKLFFGSGTQLSVL.

This clone was recorded once. The V and J genes are TRBV2 and TRBJ2-5, with 7 bases identical to TRBD1. This CDR3 contains 15 residues. The J segment lost 4 bases and the V segment lost 4 bases, leaving 9 bases of the junction unmatched. Germline CDR1 is SNHLY and CDR2 is FYNNEI. The CDR3 loop is CASSGGQVGVETQYF. CDR3 nucleotide sequence: TGTGCCAGCAGTGGCGGACAGGTCGGAGTAGAGACCCAGTACTTC.

This sequence joins TRBV19 and TRBJ2-1; the match to TRBD2 covers 12 bases. The CDR3 totals 14 residues. CDR1 is LNHDA, CDR2 SQIVND, per germline (reference sequence). J was trimmed by 8 bases and V by 6 bases; bases with no gene match: 5. CDR3 loop: CASRLAGGPDEQFF. The DNA for the CDR3 is TGTGCCAGTAGGCTAGCGGGGGGGCCCGATGAGCAGTTCTTC. Full variable domain (rest looked up from reference TRBV19 and TRBJ2-1): DGGITQSPKYLFRKEGQNVTLSCEQNLNHDAMYWYRQDPGQGLRLIYYSQIVNDFQKGDIAEGYSVSREKKESFPLTVTSAQKNPTAFYLCASRLAGGPDEQFFGPGTRLTVL.

The V and J genes are TRBV3-1 (or the pseudogene TRBV3-2) and TRBJ1-2, with D perhaps TRBD1 (5 bases). Trimming cost V 4 bases and J 1 base, with 13 bases left between them. The CDR3 extends over 15 amino acids. Germline lookup yields CDR1 LGHDT and CDR2 YNNKEL (reference sequence). CDR3 coding DNA: TGTGCCAGCAGCCCGGGACTTTCAAATAACTATGGCTACACCTTC. It specifies CASSPGLSNNYGYTF.

The sample holds a few counts of this clone. The chain employs TRBV6-6 and TRBJ1-1; D is perhaps TRBD1 (6 bases). CDR1 and CDR2 from the germline V gene are MNHNY and SVGAGI (reference sequence). Trimming removed 9 bases from V and 1 base from J, with 15 bases in between. CDR3 length: 14 residues. CDR3 protein: CASWPQGRNTEAFF. CDR3 in DNA: TGTGCCAGTTGGCCACAGGGTCGGAACACTGAAGCTTTCTTT.

The CDR3 DNA reads as TGCGCCAGCAGTACCTGGACAGGGGAAAATGAAAAACTGTTTTTT. It yields the protein CASSTWTGENEKLFF. V usage is TRBV5-1 and J usage is TRBJ1-4; 9 positions agree with TRBD1. The CDR3 contains 15 residues. Germline values: CDR1 SGHRS, CDR2 YFSETQ. Trimming took 5 bases from V and 5 from J; bases not matched to a gene: 7.

The chain links TRBV7-9 to TRBJ1-1; possible D gene TRBD1, 5 bases. Trimming cost V 11 bases and J 4 bases, with 23 bases left between them. Germline CDR1 is SEHNR and CDR2 is FQNEAQ (reference sequence). There are 15 residues in the CDR3. In nucleotides, the CDR3 is TGTGCCGAAGAACCACCGGGGGGGTCGGCCACTGAAGCTTTCTTT. It translates to CAEEPPGGSATEAFF.

In nucleotides, the CDR3 is TGTGCCAGCAGTTTATCGAGCGGGAGCATCGGGGGCTACACCTTC. Translation gives CASSLSSGSIGGYTF. The V gene is TRBV27, the J gene TRBJ1-2, with no clear D. V lost 0 bases to trimming and J lost 8 bases, with 16 bases between them. CDR1 MNHEY and CDR2 SMNVEV come from the germline V gene (reference sequence). There are 15 residues in the CDR3.

The V gene is TRBV12-3 or TRBV12-4, the J gene TRBJ1-2; D ambiguous. V was trimmed by 3 bases and J by 8 bases, leaving 7 bases between them. The CDR3 is 11 residues long. The chain's CDR3 is CASSFTSGYTF. The CDR3 DNA sequence: TGTGCCAGCAGTTTTACTAGCGGCTACACCTTC.

This chain connects TRBV6-5 to TRBJ2-1; TRBD1 matches 7 bases. The CDR3 has 14 amino acids. V lost 6 bases to trimming and J lost 7 bases; unmatched junction nucleotides: 9. The germline V gene has CDR1 MNHEY and CDR2 SVGAGI. DNA for the CDR3: TGTGCCAGCAGCACCATCGACAGGGCAAATGAGCAGTTCTTC. Encoded protein: CASSTIDRANEQFF.